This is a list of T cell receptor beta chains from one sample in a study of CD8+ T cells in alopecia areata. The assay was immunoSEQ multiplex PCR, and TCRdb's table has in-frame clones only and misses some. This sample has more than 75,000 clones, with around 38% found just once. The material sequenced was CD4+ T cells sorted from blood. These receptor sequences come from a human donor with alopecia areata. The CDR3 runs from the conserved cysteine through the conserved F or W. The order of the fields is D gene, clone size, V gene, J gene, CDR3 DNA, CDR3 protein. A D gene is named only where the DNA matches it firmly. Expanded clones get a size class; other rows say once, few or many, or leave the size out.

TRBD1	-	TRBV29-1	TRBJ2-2	TGCAGCGTTGCGGGATCTTTGGGACAGGGGGCCCCAACGAACACCGGGGAGCTGTTTTTT	CSVAGSLGQGAPTNTGELFF
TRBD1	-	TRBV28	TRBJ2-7	TGTGCCAGCAGCCCCCCCGGGACAGGGGCTTTCGAGCAGTACTTC	CASSPPGTGAFEQYF
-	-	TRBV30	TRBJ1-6	TGTGCCTGGGTAAGGGGCAATTCACCCCTCCACTTT	CAWVRGNSPLHF
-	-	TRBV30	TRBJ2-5	TGTGCCTGGAGTGTACCGGTCGGGGGTCAAGAGACCCAGTACTTC	CAWSVPVGGQETQYF
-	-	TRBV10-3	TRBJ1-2	TGTGCCATCAGTGATCACTATGGCTACACCTTC	CAISDHYGYTF
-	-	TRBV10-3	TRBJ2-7	TGTGCCATCAGTGGGACTAACGAGCAGTACTTC	CAISGTNEQYF
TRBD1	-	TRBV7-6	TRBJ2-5	TGTGCCAGCAGCTTCCGAGAGGGGGCCCAAGAGACCCAGTACTTC	CASSFREGAQETQYF
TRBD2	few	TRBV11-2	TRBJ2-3	TGTGCCAGCAGCCCAAAAAATAGCGGGAGCACAGATACGCAGTATTTT	CASSPKNSGSTDTQYF
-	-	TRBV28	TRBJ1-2	TGTGCCAGCGGGTACTATGGCTACACCTTC	CASGYYGYTF
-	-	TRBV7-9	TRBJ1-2	TGTGCCAGCAGCTTATATGTGTCTAACTATGGCTACACCTTC	CASSLYVSNYGYTF
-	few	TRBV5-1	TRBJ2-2	TGCGCCAGCAGCTTGGGAGGGCAGGCGACGAACACCGGGGAGCTGTTTTTT	CASSLGGQATNTGELFF
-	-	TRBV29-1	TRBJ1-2	TGCAGCGTTGAGGTAGAGGGGACTGCCCTTGGCTACACCTTC	CSVEVEGTALGYTF
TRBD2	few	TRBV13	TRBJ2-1	TGTGCCAGCAGCTTAGAACTAGCGGGAGGGCCGAGCTCCTACAATGAGCAGTTCTTC	CASSLELAGGPSSYNEQFF
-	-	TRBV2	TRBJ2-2	TGTGCCAGCAGTGTGACGTTTTCAGCTCCAGGGGAGCTGTTTTTT	CASSVTFSAPGELFF
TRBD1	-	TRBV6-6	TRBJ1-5	TGTGCCAGCGGACAGGAAATCAATCAGCCCCAGCATTTT	CASGQEINQPQHF
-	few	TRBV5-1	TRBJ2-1	TGCGCCAGCAGCTTGACAGGGACCAATGAGCAGTTCTTC	CASSLTGTNEQFF
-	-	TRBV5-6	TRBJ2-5	TGTGCCAGCAGCAAGGGGGTCGGAGAGACCCAGTACTTC	CASSKGVGETQYF
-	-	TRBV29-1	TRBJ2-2	TGCAGCGTCCGTCGTGGGAACACCGGGGAGCTGTTTTTT	CSVRRGNTGELFF
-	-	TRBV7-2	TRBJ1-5	TGTGCCAGCAGCCAATTCGGGACGCCCAGGGATCAGCCCCAGCATTTT	CASSQFGTPRDQPQHF
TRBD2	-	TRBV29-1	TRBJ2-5	TGCAGCGTTGCGCCTATAGCGGGCCAAGAGACCCAGTACTTC	CSVAPIAGQETQYF
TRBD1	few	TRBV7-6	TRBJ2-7	TGTGCCAGCAGCTTGCGGCAGGGGGCAAACTACGAGCAGTACTTC	CASSLRQGANYEQYF
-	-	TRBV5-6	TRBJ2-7	TGTGCCAGCAGCCTCGGACAGCCTACCTACGAGCAGTACTTC	CASSLGQPTYEQYF
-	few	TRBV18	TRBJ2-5	TGTGCCAGCTCACCACGGACACTGGAGACCCAGTACTTC	CASSPRTLETQYF
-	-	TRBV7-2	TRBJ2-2	TGTGCCAGCAGCCGGACATACGCGAACACCGGGGAGCTGTTTTTT	CASSRTYANTGELFF
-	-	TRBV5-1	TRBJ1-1	TGCGCCAGCAGCTCCTCTGGCAGCTTCACTGAAGCTTTCTTT	CASSSSGSFTEAFF
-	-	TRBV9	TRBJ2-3	TGTGCCAGCAGCGTAGACAGCACAGATACGCAGTATTTT	CASSVDSTDTQYF
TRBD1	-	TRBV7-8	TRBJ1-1	TGTGCCAGCAGCTCCAGACAGGGGATAAACACTGAAGCTTTCTTT	CASSSRQGINTEAFF
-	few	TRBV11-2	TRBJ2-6	TGTGCCAGCAGCTCTCCGGGGTCGTCATCTGGGGCCAACGTCCTGACTTTC	CASSSPGSSSGANVLTF
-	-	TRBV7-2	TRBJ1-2	TGTGCCAGCAGCCAAGTGGGGACCGGGTTCTCCAACTATGGCTACACCTTC	CASSQVGTGFSNYGYTF
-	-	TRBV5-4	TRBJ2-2	TGTGCCAGCAGCTTTGGGGCGAACACCGGGGAGCTGTTTTTT	CASSFGANTGELFF
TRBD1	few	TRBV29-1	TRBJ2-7	TGCAGCGTCCGACCGGGACAGGGGGTACGGTACCGCGAGCAGTACTTC	CSVRPGQGVRYREQYF
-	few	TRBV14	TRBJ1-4	TGTGCCAGCAGCCAAGATGGGATCAGTGGAAATGAAAAACTGTTTTTT	CASSQDGISGNEKLFF
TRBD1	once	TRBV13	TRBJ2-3	TGTGCCAGCAGCTTAGGACAGGGGGCAGATACGCAGTATTTT	CASSLGQGADTQYF
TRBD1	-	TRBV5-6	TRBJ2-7	TGTGCCAGCAGCTTCCGGGACAGGGAGTCCGAGCAGTACTTC	CASSFRDRESEQYF
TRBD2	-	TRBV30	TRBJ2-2	TGTGCCGGGGGCAGAGCGGGAGGAACCACCGGGGAGCTGTTTTTT	CAGGRAGGTTGELFF
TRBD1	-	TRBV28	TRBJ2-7	TGTGCCAGCAGTTCACCCGGGACAGGCCTCTACGAGCAGTACTTC	CASSSPGTGLYEQYF
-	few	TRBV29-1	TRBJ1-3	TGCAGCGTTGAAAAGGGGGACACCATATATTTT	CSVEKGDTIYF
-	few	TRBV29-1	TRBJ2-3	TGCAGCGTTGGGGTTGAAGCAGATACGCAGTATTTT	CSVGVEADTQYF
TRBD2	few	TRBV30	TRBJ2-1	TGTGCCGGCGGACTAGCGGGAGTCAATGAGCAGTTCTTC	CAGGLAGVNEQFF
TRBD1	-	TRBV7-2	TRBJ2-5	TGTGCCAGCAGCACCCGGACAGGGGGCGCGGAGACCCAGTACTTC	CASSTRTGGAETQYF